A selection of T cell receptor beta chains follows, all from one sample in a study of graft-versus-host responses after intestinal transplantation. Method: immunoSEQ multiplex PCR; TCRdb's copy keeps in-frame clones and lacks some. The sample records under 30,000 clones, 85% to 95% being singletons. Sequences were derived from PBMCs, sampled 18 days after transplant. The source of these receptors is a human patient who received an intestinal transplant, so some T cells may come from the graft donor. Both conserved end residues are part of each CDR3. The D gene is left open where the match is weak. Not every row has a clone size; where given, it reads once, few, many or a size class.

TRBV7-9	.	.	TRBJ1-1	CASSFPYTEAFF	TGTGCCAGCAGCTTTCCATACACTGAAGCTTTCTTT
TRBV18	TRBD2	.	TRBJ2-1	CASSPSPSGPSSYNEQFF	TGTGCCAGCTCACCGTCCCCTAGCGGGCCGAGCTCCTACAATGAGCAGTTCTTC
TRBV27	.	once	TRBJ2-1	CASSGTDKVQFF	TGTGCCAGCAGTGGAACGGACAAGGTGCAGTTCTTC
TRBV9	.	.	TRBJ1-1	CASSVGEGIFTEAFF	TGTGCCAGCAGCGTAGGAGAGGGGATCTTCACTGAAGCTTTCTTT
TRBV5-1	TRBD2	.	TRBJ2-5	CASSLERGWGETQYF	TGCGCCAGCAGCTTGGAGCGGGGGTGGGGAGAGACCCAGTACTTC
TRBV27	.	once	TRBJ2-7	CASSWSQGFEQYF	TGTGCCAGCAGTTGGAGTCAGGGGTTCGAGCAGTACTTC
TRBV7-8	TRBD1	once	TRBJ2-1	CASSVSGTGINEQFF	TGTGCCAGCAGCGTATCCGGGACAGGGATCAATGAGCAGTTCTTC
TRBV18	.	.	TRBJ2-4	CASSPGGGVNIQYF	TGTGCCAGCTCACCTGGGGGAGGAGTGAACATTCAGTACTTC
TRBV6-1	.	.	TRBJ2-5	CASRFGGLPGFGYF	TGTGCCAGCAGGTTTGGGGGACTTCCCGGTTTTGGGTACTTC
TRBV14	.	.	TRBJ1-1	CASSQVGGSNTEAFF	TGTGCCAGCAGCCAAGTCGGGGGGTCGAACACTGAAGCTTTCTTT
TRBV19	.	.	TRBJ2-7	CASSMIAGYEQYF	TGTGCCAGTAGTATGATTGCAGGCTACGAGCAGTACTTC
TRBV27	TRBD2	.	TRBJ2-7	CASGPGGLYEQYF	TGTGCCAGCGGGCCGGGGGGACTCTACGAGCAGTACTTC
TRBV6-1	.	.	TRBJ1-1	CASGDGTEAFF	TGTGCCAGCGGGGACGGGACTGAAGCTTTCTTT
TRBV15	TRBD2	.	TRBJ2-7	CATSRDGWGGPSYEQYF	TGTGCCACCAGCAGAGACGGGTGGGGAGGGCCCTCCTACGAGCAGTACTTC
TRBV27	.	.	TRBJ2-1	CASSPRTTLNEQFF	TGTGCCAGCAGTCCCCGGACTACCCTCAATGAGCAGTTCTTC
TRBV4-1	.	.	TRBJ2-7	CASSPRDIDYEQYF	TGCGCCAGCAGCCCGCGGGACATAGATTACGAGCAGTACTTC
TRBV11-2	TRBD2	.	TRBJ2-7	CASSLGGRGVYF	TGTGCCAGCAGCTTAGGAGGACGGGGGGTGTACTTC
TRBV9	TRBD1	.	TRBJ2-1	CASSGRDRDHEQFF	TGTGCCAGCAGCGGCCGGGACAGGGACCATGAGCAGTTCTTC
TRBV19	.	.	TRBJ2-1	CASSMWDEQFF	TGTGCCAGTAGTATGTGGGATGAGCAGTTCTTC
TRBV27	.	.	TRBJ1-1	CASRTRDRLAEAFF	TGTGCCAGCCGGACCAGGGACCGTTTAGCTGAAGCTTTCTTT
TRBV6-5	TRBD1	once	TRBJ2-7	CASRPTGSYEQYF	TGTGCCAGCAGGCCGACAGGGTCCTACGAGCAGTACTTC
TRBV6-1	.	.	TRBJ1-1	CASSVTVNTEAFF	TGTGCCAGCAGTGTGACAGTGAACACTGAAGCTTTCTTT
TRBV6-5	.	.	TRBJ2-7	CASSPSGQSYEQYF	TGTGCCAGCAGCCCATCAGGACAGTCCTACGAGCAGTACTTC
TRBV19	TRBD1	.	TRBJ2-7	CASSIRDSLVEQYF	TGTGCCAGTAGTATTCGGGACAGTCTTGTGGAGCAGTACTTC
TRBV6-6	.	once	TRBJ1-1	CASSYTRLTEAFF	TGTGCCAGCAGTTACACAAGGCTCACTGAAGCTTTCTTT
TRBV14	.	.	TRBJ1-1	CASSQVATTEAFF	TGTGCCAGCAGCCAAGTGGCGACCACTGAAGCTTTCTTT
TRBV6-5	.	.	TRBJ2-7	CASSSQGKWPYF	TGTGCCAGCAGTTCTCAAGGGAAATGGCCGTACTTC
TRBV11-2	.	.	TRBJ1-1	CASSPHAALNTEAFF	TGTGCCAGCAGCCCCCATGCGGCCCTGAACACTGAAGCTTTCTTT
TRBV6-6	.	.	TRBJ1-2	CASSYSTGRGYTF	TGTGCCAGCAGTTACTCGACCGGGAGGGGCTACACCTTC
TRBV9	.	.	TRBJ1-3	CASSAHGNSGNTIYF	TGTGCCAGCAGCGCCCATGGTAACTCTGGAAACACCATATATTTT
TRBV6-4	TRBD1	.	TRBJ2-7	CATHYGGQTYEQYF	TGTGCCACCCATTATGGGGGACAGACCTACGAGCAGTACTTC
TRBV5-1	TRBD2	.	TRBJ2-3	CASRFWGGDTDTQYF	TGCGCCAGCAGATTTTGGGGGGGGGACACAGATACGCAGTATTTT
TRBV11-2	TRBD2	.	TRBJ2-1	CASEPNPGGGNEQFF	TGTGCCAGCGAGCCGAACCCCGGGGGGGGGAATGAGCAGTTCTTC
TRBV11-2	TRBD1	.	TRBJ1-1	CASSLTGGRTEAFF	TGTGCCAGCAGCTTAACAGGGGGAAGAACTGAAGCTTTCTTT
TRBV6-6	.	.	TRBJ2-7	CASSYVVGRGLYEQYF	TGTGCCAGCAGTTATGTTGTCGGAAGAGGCCTCTACGAGCAGTACTTC
TRBV28	TRBD1	.	TRBJ2-7	CASSLLPGQGNEQYF	TGTGCCAGCAGCCTCCTACCGGGACAGGGCAACGAGCAGTACTTC
TRBV10-1	.	.	TRBJ1-5	CASSDPAPQHF	TGCGCCAGCAGTGATCCGGCCCCCCAGCATTTT
TRBV13	.	.	TRBJ1-2	CASSLVPDSNYGYTF	TGTGCCAGCAGCTTAGTTCCAGATAGTAACTATGGCTACACCTTC
TRBV7-8	.	once	TRBJ2-7	CASSLGSIPSYEQYF	TGTGCCAGCAGCTTAGGGTCGATACCCTCCTACGAGCAGTACTTC
TRBV27	.	once	TRBJ2-1	CASSLSQGAYNEQFF	TGTGCCAGCAGTTTATCGCAGGGTGCCTACAATGAGCAGTTCTTC
TRBV19	.	.	TRBJ2-2	CASSQDRIGTGELFF	TGTGCCAGTAGTCAAGACAGAATTGGCACCGGGGAGCTGTTTTTT
TRBV10-1	TRBD1	.	TRBJ1-3	CASSPGQGPRSSGNTIYF	TGCGCCAGCAGCCCGGGACAGGGGCCAAGGAGCTCTGGAAACACCATATATTTT
TRBV5-8	.	once	TRBJ1-1	CASIDQQDTEAFF	TGTGCCAGCATCGACCAACAGGACACTGAAGCTTTCTTT
TRBV6-4	.	.	TRBJ1-1	CASRPDPLGPEAFF	TGTGCCAGCAGACCGGACCCCCTGGGCCCTGAAGCTTTCTTT
TRBV5-1	TRBD2	.	TRBJ2-3	CASSMGTSGGNTDTQYF	TGCGCCAGCAGCATGGGGACTAGCGGGGGCAACACAGATACGCAGTATTTT
TRBV4-1	.	.	TRBJ1-1	CASSPPRFSEAFF	TGCGCCAGCAGCCCTCCCAGGTTCTCTGAAGCTTTCTTT
TRBV7-8	.	.	TRBJ1-6	CASGLAVKAYNSPLHF	TGTGCCAGCGGTTTGGCGGTGAAGGCCTATAATTCACCCCTCCACTTT
TRBV10-1	.	.	TRBJ1-3	CASSLTGNTIYF	TGCGCCAGCAGTCTGACTGGAAACACCATATATTTT
TRBV18	TRBD1	.	TRBJ2-2	CASSPRQGTNTGELFF	TGTGCCAGCTCACCCCGACAGGGTACGAACACCGGGGAGCTGTTTTTT
TRBV4-1	TRBD2	once	TRBJ2-3	CASTSGGTDTQYF	TGCGCCAGCACGAGCGGGGGAACAGATACGCAGTATTTT
TRBV25-1	.	.	TRBJ2-3	CASSDQWADTQYF	TGTGCCAGCAGTGATCAATGGGCAGATACGCAGTATTTT
TRBV4-1	.	.	TRBJ1-2	CASSQAHLANYGYTF	TGCGCCAGCAGCCAAGCGCATCTAGCTAACTATGGCTACACCTTC
TRBV15	.	.	TRBJ2-7	CATSPSWVYEQYF	TGTGCCACCAGCCCCTCCTGGGTCTACGAGCAGTACTTC
TRBV5-1	.	.	TRBJ1-1	CASRPFTGPNTEAFF	TGCGCCAGCAGACCTTTTACAGGGCCTAACACTGAAGCTTTCTTT
TRBV5-4	TRBD1	.	TRBJ2-7	CASSPGQGASYEQYF	TGTGCCAGCAGCCCGGGACAGGGGGCTTCCTACGAGCAGTACTTC
TRBV2	.	.	TRBJ1-5	CASAGGKGRQPQHF	TGTGCCAGTGCGGGGGGGAAGGGTAGACAGCCCCAGCATTTT